Each of the 2 T cell receptor beta chains below was sequenced from the same sample in a study of T-cell reconstitution after alpha-beta-depleted transplantation in children (dated by TCRdb to about 2016). The library was produced with PCR. Sequencing was carried out with an Illumina HiSeq 2500. TCR library preparation used molecular barcoding, with unique molecular identifiers applied to normalize quantification of the TCRbeta repertoire. TCRdb reprocessed the public reads (quality trimming at Q25 with fastp, clone calling with MiXCR) and kept in-frame beta chains. When rows share a CDR3 protein, they turn into one entry using the most common DNA and genes. This sample has 500,000 to 600,000 distinct CDR3 sequences in its table, and approximately 16% of those were observed once. The ten top clones hold roughly 3.3% of the sample. Here the sequenced sample was PBMCs from the stem cell graft donor, taken from the stem cell graft. These receptors originate from a human donor who donated a stem cell graft to a child with acute lymphoblastic leukemia.

The chain is built from TRBV5-1 and TRBJ2-3; D tentatively reads TRBD1 or TRBD2 (5 bases each). V was trimmed by 1 base and J by 1 base, leaving 10 bases between them. The germline V gene has CDR1 SGHRS and CDR2 YFSETQ. CDR3 length: 15 amino acids. The CDR3 here is CASSLSGPRTDTQYF. The CDR3, as DNA: TGCGCCAGCAGCTTGTCGGGACCCCGCACAGATACGCAGTATTTT.

This clonotype was detected only a few times. The rearrangement links TRBV20-1 to TRBJ2-5; TRBD1 might be the D (5 bases). The V gene lost 0 bases and the J gene lost 5 bases, with 16 bases spanning the gap. This CDR3 is built from 15 residues. Germline V gene data show CDR1 as DFQATT and CDR2 as SNEGSKA (reference sequence). CDR3 loop: CSARDQRPGWETQYF. The DNA of the CDR3 is TGCAGTGCTAGAGATCAGCGCCCAGGGTGGGAGACCCAGTACTTC.